This is a list of T cell receptor beta chains from one sample in a study of CD8 T cells in Susac syndrome. Via MiXCR, TCRdb re-called the immunoSEQ multiplex PCR reads, giving one row per CDR3 protein. The top ten clones hold approximately 0.1% of a sample with 200,000 to 300,000 distinct CDR3 sequences, almost 97% of them seen once. The sample comprised CD4+ T cells from PBMCs. These receptors all stem from a human donor with Susac syndrome. Each CDR3 is given with its conserved first and last residue. A D gene is named only where the DNA matches it firmly. Expanded clones are given a class, and other clones once, few, many or no size at all.

clone_size: once
v_call: TRBV4-1
cdr3_length: 16
d_call: .
j_call: TRBJ1-5
cdr3_aa: CASSQEAARSFQPQHF
cdr3_nt: TGCGCCAGCAGCCAAGAAGCGGCCCGCAGCTTTCAGCCCCAGCATTTT

clone_size: once
v_call: TRBV18
cdr3_length: 11
d_call: .
j_call: TRBJ1-2
cdr3_aa: CASSPNRDYTF
cdr3_nt: TGTGCCAGCTCACCCAACAGGGACTACACCTTC

clone_size: .
v_call: TRBV9
cdr3_length: 16
d_call: TRBD2
j_call: TRBJ2-1
cdr3_aa: CASSVGSGRADNEQFF
cdr3_nt: TGTGCCAGCAGCGTAGGGAGCGGGAGGGCCGACAATGAGCAGTTCTTC

clone_size: .
v_call: TRBV7-9
cdr3_length: 12
d_call: .
j_call: TRBJ2-7
cdr3_aa: CASSFSGPEQYF
cdr3_nt: TGTGCCAGCAGCTTCTCTGGCCCCGAGCAGTACTTC

clone_size: .
v_call: TRBV3-1
cdr3_length: 14
d_call: .
j_call: TRBJ2-5
cdr3_aa: CASSHHTIQETQYF
cdr3_nt: TGTGCCAGCAGCCACCACACTATTCAAGAGACCCAGTACTTC

clone_size: .
v_call: TRBV7-9
cdr3_length: 15
d_call: .
j_call: TRBJ2-3
cdr3_aa: CASSFGTSFTDTQYF
cdr3_nt: TGTGCCAGCAGCTTCGGGACCTCCTTCACAGATACGCAGTATTTT

clone_size: .
v_call: TRBV29-1
cdr3_length: 14
d_call: .
j_call: TRBJ2-1
cdr3_aa: CSVDPRRNYNEQFF
cdr3_nt: TGCAGCGTTGATCCGAGGCGGAACTACAATGAGCAGTTCTTC

clone_size: .
v_call: TRBV4-1
cdr3_length: 17
d_call: .
j_call: TRBJ2-3
cdr3_aa: CASSYRTVSAGTDTQYF
cdr3_nt: TGCGCCAGCAGCTACCGGACAGTTTCAGCCGGCACAGATACGCAGTATTTT

clone_size: .
v_call: TRBV20-1
cdr3_length: 14
d_call: .
j_call: TRBJ2-5
cdr3_aa: CSLLGGGSQETQYF
cdr3_nt: TGCAGTCTACTCGGGGGAGGATCTCAAGAGACCCAGTACTTC

clone_size: .
v_call: TRBV25-1
cdr3_length: 14
d_call: .
j_call: TRBJ2-3
cdr3_aa: CASSEQETLDTQYF
cdr3_nt: TGTGCCAGCAGTGAACAGGAGACTCTAGATACGCAGTATTTT

clone_size: once
v_call: TRBV7-6
cdr3_length: 14
d_call: .
j_call: TRBJ1-3
cdr3_aa: CASSRSSSGNTIYF
cdr3_nt: TGTGCCAGCAGCCGCAGCAGCTCTGGAAACACCATATATTTT

clone_size: .
v_call: TRBV18
cdr3_length: 13
d_call: .
j_call: TRBJ1-2
cdr3_aa: CASSPERIYGYTF
cdr3_nt: TGTGCCAGCTCACCAGAAAGAATCTATGGCTACACCTTC

clone_size: .
v_call: TRBV20-1
cdr3_length: 12
d_call: .
j_call: TRBJ1-3
cdr3_aa: CSALISGNTIYF
cdr3_nt: TGCAGTGCATTGATCTCTGGAAACACCATATATTTT

clone_size: once
v_call: TRBV29-1
cdr3_length: 11
d_call: .
j_call: TRBJ2-7
cdr3_aa: CSVERATEQYF
cdr3_nt: TGCAGCGTTGAAAGGGCGACAGAGCAGTACTTC

clone_size: .
v_call: TRBV9
cdr3_length: 14
d_call: TRBD2
j_call: TRBJ2-7
cdr3_aa: CASSVDVAGYEQYF
cdr3_nt: TGTGCCAGCAGCGTAGATGTAGCGGGCTACGAGCAGTACTTC

clone_size: .
v_call: TRBV4-1
cdr3_length: 14
d_call: .
j_call: TRBJ1-1
cdr3_aa: CASSQPTARVEAFF
cdr3_nt: TGCGCCAGCAGCCAGCCTACAGCCCGCGTCGAAGCTTTCTTT

clone_size: few
v_call: TRBV4-2
cdr3_length: 14
d_call: .
j_call: TRBJ1-1
cdr3_aa: CASSLDRMNTEAFF
cdr3_nt: TGTGCCAGCTCCTTAGACCGAATGAACACTGAAGCTTTCTTT

clone_size: .
v_call: TRBV6-5
cdr3_length: 14
d_call: .
j_call: TRBJ2-5
cdr3_aa: CASSWGRQPQAQYF
cdr3_nt: TGTGCCAGCAGTTGGGGTCGACAGCCCCAGGCCCAGTACTTC

clone_size: once
v_call: TRBV5-4
cdr3_length: 16
d_call: TRBD2
j_call: TRBJ2-3
cdr3_aa: CASSRVAGEWADTQYF
cdr3_nt: TGTGCCAGCAGCCGCGTAGCGGGAGAATGGGCAGATACGCAGTATTTT

clone_size: .
v_call: TRBV30
cdr3_length: 17
d_call: .
j_call: TRBJ1-2
cdr3_aa: CAWRERPTSRPNYGYTF
cdr3_nt: TGTGCCTGGCGAGAGAGGCCCACCTCCCGCCCTAACTATGGCTACACCTTC

clone_size: .
v_call: TRBV5-6
cdr3_length: 14
d_call: TRBD1
j_call: TRBJ2-7
cdr3_aa: CASSWAGGDYEQYF
cdr3_nt: TGTGCCAGCAGCTGGGCAGGGGGCGACTACGAGCAGTACTTC

clone_size: .
v_call: TRBV25-1
cdr3_length: 19
d_call: .
j_call: TRBJ2-2
cdr3_aa: CASSEYPVWQDANTGELFF
cdr3_nt: TGTGCCAGCAGTGAATACCCGGTCTGGCAGGACGCGAACACCGGGGAGCTGTTTTTT

clone_size: .
v_call: TRBV18
cdr3_length: 15
d_call: TRBD1
j_call: TRBJ1-4
cdr3_aa: CASSPPGTGGEKLFF
cdr3_nt: TGTGCCAGCTCACCACCCGGGACAGGGGGTGAAAAACTGTTTTTT

clone_size: .
v_call: TRBV2
cdr3_length: 10
d_call: .
j_call: TRBJ2-1
cdr3_aa: CASSVVEQFF
cdr3_nt: TGTGCCAGCAGTGTTGTTGAGCAGTTCTTC

clone_size: .
v_call: TRBV9
cdr3_length: 16
d_call: TRBD1
j_call: TRBJ2-1
cdr3_aa: CASSVGPGQGYNEQFF
cdr3_nt: TGTGCCAGCAGCGTAGGGCCGGGACAGGGATACAATGAGCAGTTCTTC

clone_size: few
v_call: TRBV3-1
cdr3_length: 14
d_call: TRBD1
j_call: TRBJ1-1
cdr3_aa: CASSLRQGNTEAFF
cdr3_nt: TGTGCCAGCAGCCTCCGACAGGGGAACACTGAAGCTTTCTTT

clone_size: .
v_call: TRBV6-2/TRBV6-3
cdr3_length: 13
d_call: .
j_call: TRBJ2-3
cdr3_aa: CATTGGREDTQYF
cdr3_nt: TGTGCCACGACCGGGGGACGTGAGGATACGCAGTATTTT

clone_size: .
v_call: TRBV29-1
cdr3_length: 16
d_call: .
j_call: TRBJ1-2
cdr3_aa: CSVASLGSLRGDGYTF
cdr3_nt: TGCAGCGTTGCTTCGTTGGGGAGTCTGCGGGGAGATGGCTACACCTTC

clone_size: .
v_call: TRBV29-1
cdr3_length: 11
d_call: .
j_call: TRBJ2-3
cdr3_aa: CSAVDGNTQYF
cdr3_nt: TGCAGCGCGGTCGATGGGAATACGCAGTATTTT

clone_size: .
v_call: TRBV30
cdr3_length: 14
d_call: TRBD1
j_call: TRBJ2-5
cdr3_aa: CAWVTGTGMETQYF
cdr3_nt: TGTGCCTGGGTTACCGGGACAGGGATGGAGACCCAGTACTTC

clone_size: .
v_call: TRBV20-1
cdr3_length: 13
d_call: .
j_call: TRBJ1-5
cdr3_aa: CSASGGLDQPQHF
cdr3_nt: TGCAGTGCTAGCGGAGGACTGGATCAGCCCCAGCATTTT

clone_size: .
v_call: TRBV3-1
cdr3_length: 14
d_call: .
j_call: TRBJ2-1
cdr3_aa: CASSQGGSYNEQFF
cdr3_nt: TGTGCCAGCAGCCAAGGGGGCTCCTACAATGAGCAGTTCTTC

clone_size: .
v_call: TRBV11-2
cdr3_length: 11
d_call: .
j_call: TRBJ2-1
cdr3_aa: CASSLDVEQFF
cdr3_nt: TGTGCCAGCAGCTTAGATGTTGAGCAGTTCTTC

clone_size: .
v_call: TRBV29-1
cdr3_length: 13
d_call: TRBD1
j_call: TRBJ1-5
cdr3_aa: CSVGTGGNQPQHF
cdr3_nt: TGCAGCGTCGGGACAGGTGGGAATCAGCCCCAGCATTTT

clone_size: .
v_call: TRBV7-9
cdr3_length: 11
d_call: .
j_call: TRBJ2-5
cdr3_aa: CASTGGETQYF
cdr3_nt: TGTGCCAGCACCGGAGGGGAGACCCAGTACTTC

clone_size: .
v_call: TRBV29-1
cdr3_length: 18
d_call: .
j_call: TRBJ2-7
cdr3_aa: CSVELARAGALSSYEQYF
cdr3_nt: TGCAGCGTTGAATTAGCGCGGGCGGGGGCCCTAAGCTCCTACGAGCAGTACTTC

clone_size: .
v_call: TRBV5-1
cdr3_length: 15
d_call: TRBD2
j_call: TRBJ2-2
cdr3_aa: CASSFRREVTGELFF
cdr3_nt: TGCGCCAGCAGCTTCCGACGGGAGGTCACCGGGGAGCTGTTTTTT

clone_size: .
v_call: TRBV9
cdr3_length: 19
d_call: TRBD2
j_call: TRBJ2-5
cdr3_aa: CASSVARGLGLAGGETQYF
cdr3_nt: TGTGCCAGCAGCGTAGCTAGGGGCCTCGGACTAGCGGGAGGAGAGACCCAGTACTTC